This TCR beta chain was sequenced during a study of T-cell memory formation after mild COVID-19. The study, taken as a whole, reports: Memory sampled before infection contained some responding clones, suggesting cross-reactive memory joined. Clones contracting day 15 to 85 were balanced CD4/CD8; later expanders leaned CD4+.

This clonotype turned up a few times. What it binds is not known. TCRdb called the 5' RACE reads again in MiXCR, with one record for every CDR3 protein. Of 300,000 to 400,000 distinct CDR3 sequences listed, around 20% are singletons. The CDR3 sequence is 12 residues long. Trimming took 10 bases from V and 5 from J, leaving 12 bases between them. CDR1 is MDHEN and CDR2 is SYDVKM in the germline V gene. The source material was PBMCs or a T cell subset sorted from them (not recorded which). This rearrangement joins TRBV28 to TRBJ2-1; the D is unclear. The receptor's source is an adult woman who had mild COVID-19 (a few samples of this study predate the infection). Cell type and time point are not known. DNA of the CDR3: TGTGCCACTCTTTATTACAACAATGAGCAGTTCTTC. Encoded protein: CATLYYNNEQFF.